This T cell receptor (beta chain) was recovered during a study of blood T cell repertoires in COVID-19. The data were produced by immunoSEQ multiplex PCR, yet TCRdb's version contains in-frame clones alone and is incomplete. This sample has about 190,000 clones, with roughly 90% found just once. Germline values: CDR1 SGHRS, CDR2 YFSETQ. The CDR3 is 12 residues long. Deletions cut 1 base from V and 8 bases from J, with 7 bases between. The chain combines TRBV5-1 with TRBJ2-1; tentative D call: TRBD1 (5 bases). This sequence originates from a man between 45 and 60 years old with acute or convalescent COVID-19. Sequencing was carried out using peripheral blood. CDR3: CASSLLGDEQFF. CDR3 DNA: TGCGCCAGCAGCTTGTTAGGGGATGAGCAGTTCTTC.